Listed below are T cell receptor beta chains from one sample, sequenced in a study of blood T cell repertoires in COVID-19. The method was immunoSEQ multiplex PCR; TCRdb's version includes in-frame clones alone and lacks a portion of them. The data hold approximately 250,000 clones, with around 83% observed a single time. The sequencing input was peripheral blood. These receptors originate from a young man with active or convalescent COVID-19. The CDR3 runs from the conserved cysteine through the conserved F or W. The order of the fields is D gene, clone size, J gene, V gene, CDR3 DNA, CDR3 protein. A D gene is named only where the DNA matches it firmly. Only part of the rows carry a size: once, few, many, or a class if the clone is expanded.

-	-	TRBJ2-5	TRBV5-6	TGTGCCAGCAGCGAACCGGGGGTCCCCCTTCGGACCCAGTACTTC	CASSEPGVPLRTQYF
TRBD2	-	TRBJ2-3	TRBV7-9	TGTGCCACGGGGGGGGAAGATACGCAGTATTTT	CATGGEDTQYF
-	-	TRBJ2-3	TRBV18	TGTGCCAGCTCACAGTCAATCGGGAGCACAGATACGCAGTATTTT	CASSQSIGSTDTQYF
-	-	TRBJ2-2	TRBV11-2	TGTGCCAGCAGCTTAGAGAGAGCGTACACCGGGGAGCTGTTTTTT	CASSLERAYTGELFF
TRBD1	-	TRBJ1-1	TRBV5-1	TGCGCCAGCAGCTTAAAGGGGGCGACCACTGAAGCTTTCTTT	CASSLKGATTEAFF
-	-	TRBJ1-2	TRBV2	TGTGCCAGCAACTTACAGGTTACGAGTGGCTACACCTTC	CASNLQVTSGYTF
-	-	TRBJ2-7	TRBV12-3/TRBV12-4	TGTGCCAGCAGCTCCTCCGGGTACGAGCAGTACTTC	CASSSSGYEQYF
-	once	TRBJ2-3	TRBV29-1	TGCAGCGTTGAGCGACAGGTCCTTAGCACAGATACGCAGTATTTT	CSVERQVLSTDTQYF
TRBD1	-	TRBJ1-2	TRBV30	TGTGCCTGGATTCAGGACAGGGGGCTAGGAGGCTACACCTTC	CAWIQDRGLGGYTF
-	-	TRBJ2-1	TRBV14	TGTGCCAGCAGCCGGGCAGGGGCCTACAATGAGCAGTTCTTC	CASSRAGAYNEQFF
-	-	TRBJ1-1	TRBV28	TGTGCCAGCAGGAGGGAACCCATGAACACTGAAGCTTTCTTT	CASRREPMNTEAFF
-	-	TRBJ1-2	TRBV2	TGTGCCAGCAGTGATCAGTCCGGCGGATACTATGGCTACACCTTC	CASSDQSGGYYGYTF
TRBD2	-	TRBJ2-3	TRBV7-9	TGTGCCAGCAGCTTAGATCGGGGGGGTACGCAGTATTTT	CASSLDRGGTQYF
-	-	TRBJ1-3	TRBV19	TGTGCCAGCCGAAAACTCTCCTCTGGAAACACCATATATTTT	CASRKLSSGNTIYF
-	-	TRBJ1-4	TRBV7-2	TGTGCCAGCAGCCCATACAGCTTTAATGAAAAACTGTTTTTT	CASSPYSFNEKLFF
-	-	TRBJ2-7	TRBV7-9	TGTGCCAGCACCCCGGGGGTCGCTTCCTACGAGCAGTACTTC	CASTPGVASYEQYF